The clone carrying this T cell receptor (beta chain) was seen ten or more times. Its antigen is unidentified. Read sequence stops 3 residues before the CDR3 end, and the germline J gene provides the missing end. CVID and control samples used equivalent genomic DNA input. Some clones are missing from TCRdb's copy, which holds only in-frame ones; the method was immunoSEQ multiplex PCR. The sample shows under 20,000 clones, none of them appearing just once. Germline assignment: CDR1 KGHSH and CDR2 LQKENI. The V end was cut by 5 bases, the J end by 6 bases, with 13 bases between. The CDR3 runs 13 residues. The data were taken from a study of T cell clonality in common variable immunodeficiency. Study outcomes and limitations: In common variable immunodeficiency, TCR beta chains reportedly carried fewer deletions and N-nucleotide insertions. Shared TCRbeta clones were fewer between CVID subjects than controls.

CVID meant reduced serum IgG, IgA and/or IgM plus specific antibody deficiency. Heparinized whole blood, 5 to 8 ml, came from each donor. The sequenced sample consisted of peripheral blood mononuclear cells. The TCR originated in a human donor with common variable immunodeficiency. V is TRBV18 and J is TRBJ1-1; no reliable D call. CDR3 region: CASSLNPGPEAFF. The covered CDR3 bases are TGTGCCAGCTCATTGAACCCCGGTCCTGAA.